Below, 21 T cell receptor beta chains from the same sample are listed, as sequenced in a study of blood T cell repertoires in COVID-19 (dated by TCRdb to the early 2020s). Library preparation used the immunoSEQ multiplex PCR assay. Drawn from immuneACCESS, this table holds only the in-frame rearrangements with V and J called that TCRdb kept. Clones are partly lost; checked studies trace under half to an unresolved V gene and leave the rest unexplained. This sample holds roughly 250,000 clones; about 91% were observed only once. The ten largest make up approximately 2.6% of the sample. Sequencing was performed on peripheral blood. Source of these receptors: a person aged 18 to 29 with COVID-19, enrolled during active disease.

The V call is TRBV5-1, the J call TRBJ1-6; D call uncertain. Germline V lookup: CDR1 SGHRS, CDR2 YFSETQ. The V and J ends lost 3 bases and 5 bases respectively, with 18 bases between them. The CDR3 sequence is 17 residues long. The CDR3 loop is CASSWGEPVSDNSPLHF. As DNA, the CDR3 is TGCGCCAGCAGCTGGGGAGAACCCGTGTCGGATAATTCACCCCTCCACTTT.

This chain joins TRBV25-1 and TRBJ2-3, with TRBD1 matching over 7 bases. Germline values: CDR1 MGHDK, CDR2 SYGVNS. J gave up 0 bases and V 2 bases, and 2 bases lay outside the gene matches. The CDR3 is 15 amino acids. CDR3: CASSEEQGSTDTQYF. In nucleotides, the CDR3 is TGTGCCAGCAGTGAAGAACAGGGGAGCACAGATACGCAGTATTTT.

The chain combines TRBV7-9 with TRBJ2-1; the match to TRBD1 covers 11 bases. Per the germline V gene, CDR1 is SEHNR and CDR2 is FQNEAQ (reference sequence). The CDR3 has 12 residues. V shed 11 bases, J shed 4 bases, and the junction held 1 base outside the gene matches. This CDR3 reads CAGQGAYNEQFF. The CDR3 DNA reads TGTGCCGGACAGGGGGCATACAATGAGCAGTTCTTC.

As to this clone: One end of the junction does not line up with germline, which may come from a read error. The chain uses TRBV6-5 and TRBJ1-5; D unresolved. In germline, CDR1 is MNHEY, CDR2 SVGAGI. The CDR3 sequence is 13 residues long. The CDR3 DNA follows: TGTGCCAGCAGTGACTCGAGGGCTCAGCCCCAGCATTTT. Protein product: CASSDSRAQPQHF.

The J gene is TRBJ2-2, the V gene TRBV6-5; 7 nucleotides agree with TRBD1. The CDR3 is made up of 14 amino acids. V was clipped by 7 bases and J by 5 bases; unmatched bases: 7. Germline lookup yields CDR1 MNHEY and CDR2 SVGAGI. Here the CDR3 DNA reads TGTGCCAGCATTGGACAGGAGGAAACCGGGGAGCTGTTTTTT. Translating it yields CASIGQEETGELFF.

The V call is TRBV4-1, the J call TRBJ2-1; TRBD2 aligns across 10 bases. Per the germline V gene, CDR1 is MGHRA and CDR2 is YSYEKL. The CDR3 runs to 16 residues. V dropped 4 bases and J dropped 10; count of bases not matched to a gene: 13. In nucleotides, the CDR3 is TGCGCCAGCAGCCCCAGGGCAGCGGGAGGGCCGAGGGAGCAGTTCTTC. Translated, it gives CASSPRAAGGPREQFF.

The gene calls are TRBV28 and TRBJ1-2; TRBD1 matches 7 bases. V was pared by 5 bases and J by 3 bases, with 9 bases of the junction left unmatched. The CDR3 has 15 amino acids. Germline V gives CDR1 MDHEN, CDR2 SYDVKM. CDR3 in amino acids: CASSQHTGTDYGYTF. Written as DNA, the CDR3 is TGTGCCAGCAGTCAACACACCGGGACAGACTATGGCTACACCTTC.

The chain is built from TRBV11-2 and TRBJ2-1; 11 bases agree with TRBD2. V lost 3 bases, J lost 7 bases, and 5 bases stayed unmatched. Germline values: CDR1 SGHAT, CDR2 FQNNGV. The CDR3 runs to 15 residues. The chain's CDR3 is CASSLGTSGSNEQFF. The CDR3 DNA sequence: TGTGCCAGCAGCTTGGGGACTAGCGGTTCTAATGAGCAGTTCTTC.

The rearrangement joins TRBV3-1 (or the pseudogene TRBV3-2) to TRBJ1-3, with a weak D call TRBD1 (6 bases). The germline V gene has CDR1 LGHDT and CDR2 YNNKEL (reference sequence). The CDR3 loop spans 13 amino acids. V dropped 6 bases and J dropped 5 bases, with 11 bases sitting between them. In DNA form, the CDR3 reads TGTGCCAGCAGAGCACAGGGTAGAAACACCATATATTTT. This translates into CASRAQGRNTIYF.

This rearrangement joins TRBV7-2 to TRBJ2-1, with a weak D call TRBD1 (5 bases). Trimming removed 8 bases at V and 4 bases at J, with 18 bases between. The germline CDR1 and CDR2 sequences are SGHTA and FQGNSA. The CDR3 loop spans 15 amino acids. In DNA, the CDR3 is TGTGCCAGCCGCAAGGGGTCACAATTTTACAATGAGCAGTTCTTC. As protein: CASRKGSQFYNEQFF.

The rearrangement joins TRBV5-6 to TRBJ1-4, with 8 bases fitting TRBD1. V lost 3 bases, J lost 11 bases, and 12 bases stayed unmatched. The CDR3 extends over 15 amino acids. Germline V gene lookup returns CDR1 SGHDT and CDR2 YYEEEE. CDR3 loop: CASSWHVQGERKLFF. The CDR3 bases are TGTGCCAGCAGCTGGCACGTACAGGGGGAAAGGAAACTGTTTTTT. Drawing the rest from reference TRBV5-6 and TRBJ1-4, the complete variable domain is DAGVTQSPTHLIKTRGQQVTLRCSPKSGHDTVSWYQQALGQGPQFIFQYYEEEERQRGNFPDRFSGHQFPNYSSELNVNALLLGDSALYLCASSWHVQGERKLFFGSGTQLSVL.

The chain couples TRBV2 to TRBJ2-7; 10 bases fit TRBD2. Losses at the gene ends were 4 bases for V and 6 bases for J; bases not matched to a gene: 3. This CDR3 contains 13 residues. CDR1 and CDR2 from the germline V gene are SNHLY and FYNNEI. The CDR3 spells CASSASGSSEQYF. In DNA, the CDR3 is TGTGCCAGCAGTGCTAGCGGGAGTAGCGAGCAGTACTTC.

CDR3 loop: CASRSQLANQETQYF. In DNA form, the CDR3 reads TGCGCCAGCAGATCACAACTAGCGAACCAAGAGACCCAGTACTTC. The chain recombines TRBV5-1 with TRBJ2-5, with 7 bases lining up with TRBD2. Per germline, CDR1 SGHRS and CDR2 YFSETQ. V was pared by 5 bases and J by 0 bases, with 7 bases of the junction left unmatched. The length of the CDR3 is 15 residues. Full variable domain (outside the CDR3, taken from reference TRBV5-1 and TRBJ2-5): KAGVTQTPRYLIKTRGQQVTLSCSPISGHRSVSWYQQTPGQGLQFLFEYFSETQRNKGNFPGRFSGRQFSNSRSEMNVSTLELGDSALYLCASRSQLANQETQYFGPGTRLLVL.

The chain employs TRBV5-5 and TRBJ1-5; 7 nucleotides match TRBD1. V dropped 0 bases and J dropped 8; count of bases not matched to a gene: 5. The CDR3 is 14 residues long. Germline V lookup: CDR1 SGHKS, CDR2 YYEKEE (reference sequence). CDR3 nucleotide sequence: TGTGCCAGCAGCTTGGAGACAGGGTGGGAGCCCCAGCATTTT. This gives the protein CASSLETGWEPQHF.

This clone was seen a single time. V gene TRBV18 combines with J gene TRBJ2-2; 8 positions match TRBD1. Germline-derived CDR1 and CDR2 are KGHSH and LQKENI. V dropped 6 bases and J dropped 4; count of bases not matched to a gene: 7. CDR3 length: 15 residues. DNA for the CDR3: TGTGCCAGCTCGAGGGACAGGTCGGCCACCGGGGAGCTGTTTTTT. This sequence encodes CASSRDRSATGELFF.

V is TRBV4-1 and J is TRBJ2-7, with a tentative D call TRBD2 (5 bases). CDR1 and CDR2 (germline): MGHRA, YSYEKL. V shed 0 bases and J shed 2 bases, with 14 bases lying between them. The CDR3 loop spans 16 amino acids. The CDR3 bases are TGCGCCAGCAGCCAAGATCAAGGACTGTGGCCCTACGAGCAGTACTTC. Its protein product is CASSQDQGLWPYEQYF.

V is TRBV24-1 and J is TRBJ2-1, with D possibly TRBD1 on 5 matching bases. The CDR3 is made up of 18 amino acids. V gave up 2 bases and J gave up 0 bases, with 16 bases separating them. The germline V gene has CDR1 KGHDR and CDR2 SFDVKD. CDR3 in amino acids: CATSDSWSGLSSYNEQFF. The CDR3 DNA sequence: TGTGCCACCAGTGATTCTTGGTCAGGGCTCAGCTCCTACAATGAGCAGTTCTTC.

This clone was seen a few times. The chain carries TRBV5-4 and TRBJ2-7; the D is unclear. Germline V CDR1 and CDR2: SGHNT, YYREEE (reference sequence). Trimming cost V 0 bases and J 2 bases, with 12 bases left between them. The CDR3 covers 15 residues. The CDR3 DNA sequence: TGTGCCAGCAGCTTGGGGAGCCAACGGACCTACGAGCAGTACTTC. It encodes CASSLGSQRTYEQYF.

The CDR3 loop reads CASSVASGGTGELFF. DNA for the CDR3: TGTGCCAGCAGCGTAGCTAGCGGGGGAACCGGGGAGCTGTTTTTT. The chain uses TRBV9 and TRBJ2-2; 10 nucleotides line up with TRBD2. The germline gives CDR1 SGDLS, CDR2 YYNGEE. With V trimmed by 0 bases and J by 5 bases, 1 base remained unmatched. CDR3 length: 15 amino acids.

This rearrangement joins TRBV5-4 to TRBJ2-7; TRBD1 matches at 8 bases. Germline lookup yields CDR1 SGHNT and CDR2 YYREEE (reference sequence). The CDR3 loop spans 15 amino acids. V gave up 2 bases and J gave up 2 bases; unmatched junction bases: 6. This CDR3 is CASSFGTGAAYEQYF. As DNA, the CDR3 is TGTGCCAGCAGCTTCGGGACAGGAGCAGCCTACGAGCAGTACTTC.

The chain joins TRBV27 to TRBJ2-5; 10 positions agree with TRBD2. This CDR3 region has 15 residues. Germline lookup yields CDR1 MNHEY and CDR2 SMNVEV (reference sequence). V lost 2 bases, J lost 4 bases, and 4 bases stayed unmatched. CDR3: CASSLLAGVGETQYF. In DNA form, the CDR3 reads TGTGCCAGCAGTTTACTAGCGGGAGTGGGAGAGACCCAGTACTTC.